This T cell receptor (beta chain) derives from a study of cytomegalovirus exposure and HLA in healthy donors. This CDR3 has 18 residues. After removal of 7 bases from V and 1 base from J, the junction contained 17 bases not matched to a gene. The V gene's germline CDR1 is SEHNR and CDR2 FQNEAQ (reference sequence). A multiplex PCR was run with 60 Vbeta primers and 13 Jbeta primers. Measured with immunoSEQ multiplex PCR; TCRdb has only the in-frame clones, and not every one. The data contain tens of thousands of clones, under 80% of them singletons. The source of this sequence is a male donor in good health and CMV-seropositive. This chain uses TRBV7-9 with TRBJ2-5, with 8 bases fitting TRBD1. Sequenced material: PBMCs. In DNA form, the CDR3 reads TGTGCCAGCAAAGGACAGGGACCAACCCGATGGAGCCAAGAGACCCAGTACTTC. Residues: CASKGQGPTRWSQETQYF.